This TCR beta chain appears in the sequencing data of a study of cytomegalovirus exposure and HLA in healthy donors. 60 Vbeta and 13 Jbeta primers were used in PCR. The method was immunoSEQ multiplex PCR; TCRdb's version includes in-frame clones alone and lacks a portion of them. The sample yields about 120,000 clones, about 83% seen once. This CDR3 is 16 amino acids long. Per germline, CDR1 SEHNR and CDR2 FQNEAQ (reference sequence). Remarks on this clone: Its specificity is not known. The germline gene is not matched at one end of the junction; a read error may be the cause.

Broader study findings: Cytomegalovirus association was listed for about 160 TCR beta chains. As confirmed in vitro, a few CMV-associated chains were specific for CMV antigens. The number of N-insertions in an Asian-associated ancestry cluster was reportedly below the 666-donor mean in a later analysis.

The chain employs TRBV7-9 and TRBJ2-3; D might be TRBD1 (5 bases). The source is a woman aged 40 to 50 in good health and CMV-seropositive. Material: PBMCs. CDR3 coding DNA: TGTACCAGCAGCTTAGCCGCGAGACAGAGCCGCGATACGCAGTATTTT. This codes for CTSSLAARQSRDTQYF.